Listed here are 21 T cell receptor beta chains from one sample, sequenced in a study of OX40 agonist ivuxolimab in advanced cancers. The repertoire was sequenced with immunoSEQ multiplex PCR; TCRdb's copy has only in-frame clones and lacks some. The sample holds roughly 140,000 clones; roughly 94% are singletons and the top ten take about 0.3%. Sequencing used CD4+ or CD8+ T cells sorted from blood, obtained in a trial of the OX40 agonist ivuxolimab. The receptors derive from an adult with an advanced solid tumor such as melanoma, head and neck, liver or kidney cancer.

This chain joins TRBV11-2 and TRBJ1-2; D gene ambiguous. The CDR3 totals 15 residues. V was shortened by 0 bases and J by 4 bases, with 12 bases between the two germline ends. The germline V gene encodes CDR1 SGHAT and CDR2 FQNNGV. The CDR3 DNA sequence: TGTGCCAGCAGCTTAGATTGGAAGGAAAGCTATGGCTACACCTTC. Translated, it gives CASSLDWKESYGYTF.

This rearrangement joins TRBV18 to TRBJ2-7; D ambiguous. This CDR3 is 10 amino acids long. Trimming removed 6 bases from V and 4 bases from J, with 4 bases in between. The germline V gene encodes CDR1 KGHSH and CDR2 LQKENI. DNA of the CDR3: TGTGCCAGCTCCCTTTACGAGCAGTACTTC. Protein: CASSLYEQYF.

This chain uses TRBV6-1 with TRBJ2-3; D gene uncertain. The germline V gene encodes CDR1 MNHNS and CDR2 SASEGT. The CDR3 consists of 15 residues. V dropped 7 bases and J dropped 1 base, with 15 bases sitting between them. The CDR3 DNA reads as TGTGCCAGCAAAGAACAGCTCACCGGCACAGATACGCAGTATTTT. Its translation is CASKEQLTGTDTQYF.

The J gene is TRBJ1-4, the V gene TRBV6-5, with a tentative D call TRBD1 (5 bases). CDR1 is MNHEY and CDR2 is SVGAGI in the germline V gene. Trimming took off 7 bases at V and 7 bases at J, with 19 bases between the two ends. The CDR3 extends over 15 amino acids. CDR3 in amino acids: CASNPGREYSEKLFF. CDR3 in DNA: TGTGCCAGCAACCCAGGGAGGGAGTACAGTGAAAAACTGTTTTTT.

The chain employs TRBV27 and TRBJ1-2; D may be TRBD1 (5 bases). Trimming removed 2 bases from V and 5 bases from J, with 9 bases in between. The CDR3 length is 13 residues. Germline CDR1 is MNHEY and CDR2 is SMNVEV (reference sequence). CDR3 amino acids: CASSLKGKYGYTF. The CDR3 DNA reads as TGTGCCAGCAGTTTAAAGGGGAAATATGGCTACACCTTC.

The chain joins TRBV11-3 to TRBJ2-1; no clear D. This CDR3 has 16 amino acids. The V end lost 0 bases, the J end lost 6 bases, and 15 bases lay between the germline ends. CDR1 is SGHNT and CDR2 is YENEEA in the germline V gene. In DNA, the CDR3 is TGTGCCAGCAGCTTAGATGGCCCCCACAAAGGCAATGAGCAGTTCTTC. It encodes CASSLDGPHKGNEQFF.

The chain recombines TRBV28 with TRBJ2-7, with 8 bases identical to TRBD1. Unmatched junction bases numbered 4, after V lost 6 bases and J lost 0 bases. The germline CDR1 and CDR2 sequences are MDHEN and SYDVKM. The CDR3 has 14 amino acids. DNA for the CDR3: TGTGCCAGCAGAACAGGGGGATTCTCCTACGAGCAGTACTTC. Amino acids: CASRTGGFSYEQYF.

The rearrangement links TRBV6-6 to TRBJ2-1, with 7 bases identical to TRBD2. The germline V gene has CDR1 MNHNY and CDR2 SVGAGI (reference sequence). CDR3 length: 14 residues. V shed 0 bases, J shed 9 bases, and the junction held 5 bases outside the gene matches. The CDR3 nucleotides read TGTGCCAGCAGTTACTCGACGCCGGGGGGTGAGCAGTTCTTC. Translation gives CASSYSTPGGEQFF.

V usage is TRBV5-1 and J usage is TRBJ1-4, with D perhaps matching TRBD1 (6 bases). Trimming shortened V by 0 bases and J by 8 bases, and 17 bases separated the two germline ends. This CDR3 contains 16 residues. Germline lookup yields CDR1 SGHRS and CDR2 YFSETQ. The CDR3 reads CASSLGPLRGKEKLFF. The DNA of the CDR3 is TGCGCCAGCAGCTTGGGCCCTCTAAGGGGGAAAGAAAAACTGTTTTTT.

The chain has TRBV7-3 and TRBJ2-3; possible D gene TRBD2, 6 bases. Germline V gene lookup returns CDR1 SGHTA and CDR2 FQGTGA. This CDR3 is 14 amino acids long. With 4 bases removed from V and 2 bases from J, the gap between germline ends came to 10 bases. The CDR3 DNA is TGTGCCAGCAGCTCACGGGGGAACACAGATACGCAGTATTTT. The encoded protein is CASSSRGNTDTQYF.

This chain uses TRBV28 with TRBJ2-7; D unclear. Germline CDR1 and CDR2: MDHEN and SYDVKM. The V and J ends lost 2 bases and 5 bases respectively, with 7 bases between them. The CDR3 is 12 amino acids. Here the CDR3 reads CASSLGWDEQYF. CDR3 DNA sequence: TGTGCCAGCAGTTTAGGGTGGGACGAGCAGTACTTC.

The chain couples TRBV28 to TRBJ1-4; 8 nucleotides match TRBD1. CDR1 and CDR2 (germline): MDHEN, SYDVKM. Germline trimming cut 4 bases from V and 7 bases from J; bases unmatched to any gene: 2. The CDR3 contains 13 residues. CDR3 amino acids: CASSWTGSEKLFF. The CDR3 DNA sequence: TGTGCCAGCAGTTGGACAGGGAGTGAAAAACTGTTTTTT.

This chain connects TRBV4-1 to TRBJ2-1; either TRBD1 or TRBD2 may supply D (5 bases each). Trimming shortened V by 3 bases and J by 4 bases, and 13 bases separated the two germline ends. The germline CDR1 and CDR2 sequences are MGHRA and YSYEKL. This CDR3 spans 15 amino acids. CDR3 amino acids: CASSQGDLDYNEQFF. The CDR3 bases are TGCGCCAGCAGCCAGGGGGACCTAGATTACAATGAGCAGTTCTTC.

V usage is TRBV27 and J usage is TRBJ2-1, with D tentatively TRBD2 (6 bases). The CDR3 covers 17 residues. Trimming shortened V by 5 bases and J by 4 bases, and 21 bases separated the two germline ends. The germline gives CDR1 MNHEY, CDR2 SMNVEV (reference sequence). The CDR3 nucleotides are TGTGCCAGCAGTCCCGACCTACTAGCTTCGGGATACAATGAGCAGTTCTTC. Protein sequence: CASSPDLLASGYNEQFF.

The rearrangement uses TRBV28 and TRBJ2-3, with D unclear. Per germline, CDR1 MDHEN and CDR2 SYDVKM. The CDR3 is 10 residues long. V was cut by 2 bases and J by 6 bases, with 0 bases left in between. CDR3 sequence (DNA): TGTGCCAGCAGTTTAGATACGCAGTATTTT. Residues: CASSLDTQYF.

This chain uses TRBV7-2 with TRBJ2-1; D not certain. This CDR3 is built from 15 residues. Germline-derived CDR1 and CDR2 are SGHTA and FQGNSA. V was clipped by 6 bases and J by 2 bases, with 14 bases between them. CDR3 DNA sequence: TGTGCCAGCAGGCCGGTGGGGTCAGCCTACAATGAGCAGTTCTTC. Amino acid sequence: CASRPVGSAYNEQFF.

The chain carries TRBV2 and TRBJ2-7, with 14 bases that match TRBD2. The germline CDR1 and CDR2 sequences are SNHLY and FYNNEI. The CDR3 has 15 residues. Trimming at V came to 3 bases and at J to 5 bases, leaving 3 bases not matched to a gene. The CDR3 DNA reads as TGTGCCAGCAGTGAGGGACTAGCGGGAGTCGACGAGCAGTACTTC. Translating it yields CASSEGLAGVDEQYF. Together with reference TRBV2 and TRBJ2-7, the CDR3 gives the full variable domain: EPEVTQTPSHQVTQMGQEVILRCVPISNHLYFYWYRQILGQKVEFLVSFYNNEISEKSEIFDDQFSVERPDGSNFTLKIRSTKLEDSAMYFCASSEGLAGVDEQYFGPGTRLTVT.

The rearrangement uses TRBV6-5 and TRBJ1-3; TRBD1 is a possible D gene (5 bases). The CDR3 is made up of 13 amino acids. Germline V gene lookup returns CDR1 MNHEY and CDR2 SVGAGI. The ends were cut back, 5 bases at V and 7 bases at J, with 12 bases in the middle. CDR3 nucleotide sequence: TGTGCCAGCAGTAACCAGGGTCCGAACACCATATATTTT. Protein product: CASSNQGPNTIYF.

This chain joins TRBV28 and TRBJ2-7, with D unclear. Germline assignment: CDR1 MDHEN and CDR2 SYDVKM. V was shortened by 5 bases and J by 0 bases, with 17 bases between the two germline ends. The CDR3 has 16 amino acids. CDR3 sequence (DNA): TGTGCCAGCAGTCTCTCCGGCCTACGGACCTCCTACGAGCAGTACTTC. Translation: CASSLSGLRTSYEQYF. Complete variable domain (other parts from reference TRBV28 and TRBJ2-7): DVKVTQSSRYLVKRTGEKVFLECVQDMDHENMFWYRQDPGLGLRLIYFSYDVKMKEKGDIPEGYSVSREKKERFSLILESASTNQTSMYLCASSLSGLRTSYEQYFGPGTRLTVT.

The chain uses TRBV25-1 and TRBJ2-2; 10 bases fit TRBD1. Per the germline V gene, CDR1 is MGHDK and CDR2 is SYGVNS. J was trimmed by 2 bases and V by 4 bases; bases with no gene match: 7. CDR3 size: 17 residues. The CDR3 coding sequence is TGTGCCAGCAGTGGCCCCGACAGGGGGCTAAACACCGGGGAGCTGTTTTTT. Translated, it gives CASSGPDRGLNTGELFF.

V gene TRBV10-2 combines with J gene TRBJ1-2; possibly TRBD1 for D (5 bases). The CDR3 is 14 amino acids. CDR1 and CDR2 from the germline V gene are WSHSY and SAAADI. Trimming shortened V by 3 bases and J by 3 bases, and 11 bases separated the two germline ends. CDR3 region: CASSEPGTDYGYTF. Here the CDR3 DNA reads TGCGCCAGCAGTGAACCAGGGACGGACTATGGCTACACCTTC.